Listed below are T cell receptor beta chains from one sample, sequenced in a study of CD8 T cells in ankylosing spondylitis. Using its own MiXCR run on the 5' RACE reads, TCRdb lists one record per CDR3 protein. The sample lists 300,000 to 400,000 distinct CDR3 sequences; 11% were seen once. The sample was blood, either unsorted or a sorted T cell fraction (not recorded which). The receptors derive from a female donor with ankylosing spondylitis or in good health (not recorded which). CDR3s include the opening cysteine and the closing phenylalanine or tryptophan. A D gene is named only where the DNA matches it firmly. Rows may omit the clone size; those that give it use once, few, many or a size class.

V,size,J,D,CDR3,DNA
TRBV7-9,NA,TRBJ2-2,NA,CASSLVTPHTGELFF,TGTGCCAGCAGCTTAGTGACGCCCCACACCGGGGAGCTGTTTTTT
TRBV6-1,many,TRBJ2-2,NA,CASIGGSYNGELFF,TGTGCCAGCATCGGGGGCTCGTATAACGGGGAGCTGTTTTTT
TRBV20-1,many,TRBJ2-2,NA,CSARGAEGTGELFF,TGCAGTGCTAGGGGCGCGGAAGGAACCGGGGAGCTGTTTTTT
TRBV20-1,few,TRBJ1-2,TRBD1,CSARTGGVLLFGRYTF,TGCAGTGCACGAACAGGGGGCGTCCTTCTATTTGGGCGCTACACCTTC
TRBV5-1,NA,TRBJ1-1,NA,CASSLGGRIEAFF,TGCGCCAGCAGCTTGGGAGGCAGGATTGAAGCTTTCTTT
TRBV7-9,many,TRBJ1-3,TRBD1,CASGLTGVAGNTIYF,TGTGCCAGCGGCCTGACAGGGGTGGCTGGAAACACCATATATTTT
TRBV5-1,many,TRBJ2-7,TRBD2,CASSLSGSGYEQYF,TGCGCCAGCAGCCTTAGCGGGAGCGGATACGAGCAGTACTTC
TRBV20-1,many,TRBJ2-3,NA,CSAPGTATDTQYF,TGCAGTGCTCCCGGGACCGCCACAGATACGCAGTATTTT
TRBV7-2,NA,TRBJ2-5,NA,CASSLNGGGVGTQYF,TGTGCCAGCAGCCTTAATGGAGGGGGCGTGGGGACCCAGTACTTC
TRBV9,many,TRBJ2-7,NA,CASSVAYGHYEQYF,TGTGCCAGCAGCGTAGCTTACGGACACTACGAGCAGTACTTC
TRBV20-1,many,TRBJ2-1,NA,CSAGPQFLSYNEQFF,TGCAGTGCTGGACCTCAGTTTCTCTCCTACAATGAGCAGTTCTTC
TRBV7-8,NA,TRBJ1-4,NA,CASSPGSGTNEKLFF,TGTGCCAGCAGCCCCGGGAGTGGAACTAATGAAAAACTGTTTTTT
TRBV20-1,many,TRBJ2-1,NA,CSATRGASGYNEQFF,TGCAGTGCTACCCGGGGGGCTAGCGGATACAATGAGCAGTTCTTC
TRBV29-1,many,TRBJ1-2,NA,CSVVTTGRYGYTF,TGCAGCGTCGTAACCACAGGGAGGTATGGCTACACCTTC
TRBV18,many,TRBJ1-1,TRBD1,CASSPPGQGGSEAFF,TGTGCCAGCTCACCACCTGGACAGGGTGGGTCTGAAGCTTTCTTT
TRBV27,NA,TRBJ1-4,TRBD1,CASRQGTATNEKLFF,TGTGCCAGCAGGCAGGGGACAGCAACTAATGAAAAACTGTTTTTT
TRBV5-1,many,TRBJ2-3,NA,CASSSQGRGTDTQYF,TGCGCCAGCAGCTCTCAGGGAAGGGGGACAGATACGCAGTATTTT
TRBV20-1,many,TRBJ2-3,TRBD2,CSANVAGSLEGDTQYF,TGCAGTGCTAATGTAGCGGGATCATTGGAGGGAGATACGCAGTATTTT
TRBV11-2,few,TRBJ2-5,NA,CASSFASPQETQYF,TGTGCCAGCAGCTTTGCATCCCCCCAAGAGACCCAGTACTTC
TRBV12-3/TRBV12-4,NA,TRBJ2-7,NA,CASSPDAGDYEQYF,TGTGCCAGCAGTCCCGACGCAGGGGACTACGAGCAGTACTTC
TRBV6-4,few,TRBJ1-5,NA,CANENFVQPQHF,TGTGCCAACGAAAACTTTGTGCAGCCCCAGCATTTT
TRBV20-1,many,TRBJ2-1,NA,CSASPKVTFGYSSYNEQFF,TGCAGTGCTAGCCCCAAGGTCACGTTCGGGTACAGCTCCTACAATGAGCAGTTCTTC
TRBV28,few,TRBJ1-5,NA,CASSSNVEGWHQPQHF,TGTGCCAGCAGTTCAAATGTGGAGGGATGGCATCAGCCCCAGCATTTT
TRBV5-1,many,TRBJ1-4,TRBD1,CASSPQTGGVEKLFF,TGCGCCAGCAGCCCTCAAACAGGGGGCGTTGAAAAACTGTTTTTT
TRBV12-3/TRBV12-4,many,TRBJ2-2,NA,CASTFAMMDSYTGELFF,TGTGCCAGCACCTTCGCCATGATGGACAGTTACACCGGGGAGCTGTTTTTT
TRBV5-1,many,TRBJ2-1,TRBD1,CASSDGTGGHNEQFF,TGCGCCAGCAGCGACGGGACAGGGGGCCACAATGAGCAGTTCTTC
TRBV20-1,NA,TRBJ2-1,NA,CCARPPPEGVGYNEQFF,TGCTGTGCTCGACCCCCTCCCGAGGGGGTTGGCTACAATGAGCAGTTCTTC
TRBV20-1,few,TRBJ1-2,NA,CSARDRRGLYGYTF,TGCAGTGCTAGAGATCGGAGGGGCCTTTATGGCTACACCTTC
TRBV20-1,many,TRBJ2-1,TRBD2,CSASLAGVYNEQFF,TGCAGTGCATCACTAGCGGGGGTGTACAATGAGCAGTTCTTC
TRBV12-3/TRBV12-4,many,TRBJ1-1,NA,CASSSRGYGTEAFF,TGTGCCAGCAGCTCCCGGGGGTACGGCACTGAAGCTTTCTTT
TRBV28,NA,TRBJ2-1,NA,CASSLGGVVNEQFF,TGTGCCAGCAGTTTAGGCGGGGTCGTCAATGAGCAGTTCTTC
TRBV20-1,few,TRBJ2-7,NA,CSAQRPSYEQYF,TGCAGTGCTCAAAGGCCATCCTACGAGCAGTACTTC
TRBV7-8,NA,TRBJ2-4,NA,CASSPEPEDRVLW,TGTGCCAGCAGCCCGGAACCCGAGGACCGCGTCTTGTGG
TRBV29-1,many,TRBJ2-7,TRBD1,CSVEYDRGYEQYF,TGCAGCGTTGAATACGACAGGGGTTACGAGCAGTACTTC
TRBV6-1,many,TRBJ1-2,NA,CASTPTGGDYGYTF,TGTGCCAGCACTCCCACGGGGGGGGACTATGGCTACACCTTC
TRBV3-1,many,TRBJ1-2,NA,CASSPFPGGLNYGYTF,TGTGCCAGCAGCCCCTTCCCGGGTGGCCTTAACTATGGCTACACCTTC
TRBV7-9,many,TRBJ2-3,TRBD2,CASGSVRVGGIADTQYF,TGTGCCAGCGGCTCGGTGCGAGTGGGGGGGATAGCAGATACGCAGTATTTT
TRBV20-1,many,TRBJ2-7,NA,CSAHLDISYEQYF,TGCAGTGCTCACCTGGACATTTCCTACGAGCAGTACTTC
TRBV12-3/TRBV12-4,many,TRBJ2-7,TRBD2,CASSLGSSGTYEQYF,TGTGCCAGCAGTTTAGGTTCTAGCGGAACCTACGAGCAGTACTTC
TRBV10-3,many,TRBJ2-7,TRBD2,CAISAQAGGIYEQYF,TGTGCCATCAGTGCCCAAGCGGGAGGGATCTACGAGCAGTACTTC
TRBV20-1,many,TRBJ2-7,NA,CSARPPGDRPYEQYF,TGCAGTGCCCGTCCTCCGGGCGATCGTCCCTACGAGCAGTACTTC
TRBV4-3,few,TRBJ2-7,NA,CASSQDLGGLTYEQYF,TGCGCCAGCAGCCAAGATCTGGGGGGCCTCACCTACGAGCAGTACTTC
TRBV20-1,many,TRBJ2-7,TRBD1,CSANRGTGYAYEQYF,TGCAGTGCTAATCGTGGGACAGGCTATGCGTACGAGCAGTACTTC
TRBV20-1,NA,TRBJ2-4,NA,CSAQPGGFQYF,TGCAGTGCTCAACCTGGGGGTTTTCAGTACTTC